Listed here is a single T cell receptor (beta chain). Its antigen is still unknown. Germline CDR1 and CDR2: SGHTA and FQGNSA. V dropped 5 bases and J dropped 0 bases, with 12 bases sitting between them. This CDR3 region has 15 residues. PBMCs, at least 6 million per sample, were isolated. Samples each yielded at least 5 micrograms of total RNA. The data originate from a study of blood T cells in healthy people across ages. Study-wide results and limits: Donors of long life had a larger count of naive CD4+ cells and greater diversity than aged donors.

With a J-beta primer mix and a sample-barcoded 5' primer, a second PCR ran about 7 to 11 cycles. Sequencing recovered at least 2.5 million CDR3-containing paired-end reads from each sample. Each CDR3 protein gets one entry after TCRdb re-called the 5' RACE reads with MiXCR. This table holds 750,000 to 950,000 distinct CDR3 sequences, about 48% found once. The chain is built from TRBV7-2 and TRBJ2-3, with D hard to call. The sequenced material came from blood. The TCR was taken from a man at least 80 years old in good health. CDR3 coding DNA: TGTGCCAGCAGCCGAGTTGGTCCTAGCACAGATACGCAGTATTTT. It encodes CASSRVGPSTDTQYF. Full variable domain (missing parts from reference TRBV7-2 and TRBJ2-3): GAGVSQSPSNKVTEKGKDVELRCDPISGHTALYWYRQSLGQGLEFLIYFQGNSAPDKSGLPSDRFSAERTGGSVSTLTIQRTQQEDSAVYLCASSRVGPSTDTQYFGPGTRLTVL.